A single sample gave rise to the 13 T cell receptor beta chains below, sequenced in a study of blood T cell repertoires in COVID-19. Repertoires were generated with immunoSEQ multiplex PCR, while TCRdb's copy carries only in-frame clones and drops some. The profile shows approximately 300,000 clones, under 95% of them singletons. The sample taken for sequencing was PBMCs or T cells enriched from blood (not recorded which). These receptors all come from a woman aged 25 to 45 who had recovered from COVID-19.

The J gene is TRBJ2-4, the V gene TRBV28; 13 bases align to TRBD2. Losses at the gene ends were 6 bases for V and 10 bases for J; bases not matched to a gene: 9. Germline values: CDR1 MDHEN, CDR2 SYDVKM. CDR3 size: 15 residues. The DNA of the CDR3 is TGTGCCAGCAGGCTGACTAGCGGGGGGCGGCCGATTCAGTACTTC. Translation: CASRLTSGGRPIQYF.

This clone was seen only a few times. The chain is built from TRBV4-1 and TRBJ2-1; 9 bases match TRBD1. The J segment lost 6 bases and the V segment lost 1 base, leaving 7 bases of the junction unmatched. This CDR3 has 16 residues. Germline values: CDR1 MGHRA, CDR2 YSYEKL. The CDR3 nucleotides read TGCGCCAGCAGCCAAGGACCGGGACAGGGTCGCAATGAGCAGTTCTTC. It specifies CASSQGPGQGRNEQFF.

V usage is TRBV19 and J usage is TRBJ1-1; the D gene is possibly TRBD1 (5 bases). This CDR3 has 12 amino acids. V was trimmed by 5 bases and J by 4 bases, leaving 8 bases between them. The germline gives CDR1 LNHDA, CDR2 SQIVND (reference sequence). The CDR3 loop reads CASSDDSTEAFF. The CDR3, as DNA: TGTGCCAGTAGTGACGACAGCACTGAAGCTTTCTTT. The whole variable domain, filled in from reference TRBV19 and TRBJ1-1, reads DGGITQSPKYLFRKEGQNVTLSCEQNLNHDAMYWYRQDPGQGLRLIYYSQIVNDFQKGDIAEGYSVSREKKESFPLTVTSAQKNPTAFYLCASSDDSTEAFFGQGTRLTVV.

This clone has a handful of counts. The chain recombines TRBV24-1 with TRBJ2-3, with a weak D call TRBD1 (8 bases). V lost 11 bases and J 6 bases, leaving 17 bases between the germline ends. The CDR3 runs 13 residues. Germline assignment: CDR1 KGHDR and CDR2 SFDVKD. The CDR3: CAIDRGGSDTQYF. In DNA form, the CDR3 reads TGTGCCATCGACAGGGGAGGGTCCGATACGCAGTATTTT.

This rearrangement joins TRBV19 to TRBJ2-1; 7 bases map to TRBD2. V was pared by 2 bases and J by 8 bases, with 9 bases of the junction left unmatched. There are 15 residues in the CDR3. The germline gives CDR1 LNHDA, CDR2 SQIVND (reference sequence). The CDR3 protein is CASSIWDEGGDEQFF. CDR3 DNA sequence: TGTGCCAGTAGTATATGGGACGAGGGAGGGGATGAGCAGTTCTTC.

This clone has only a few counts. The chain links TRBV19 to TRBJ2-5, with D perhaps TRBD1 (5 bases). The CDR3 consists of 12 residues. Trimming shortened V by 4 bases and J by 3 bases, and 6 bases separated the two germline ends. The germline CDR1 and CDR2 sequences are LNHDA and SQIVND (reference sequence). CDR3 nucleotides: TGTGCCAGTAGTAAGGGGAAAGAGACCCAGTACTTC. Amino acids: CASSKGKETQYF.

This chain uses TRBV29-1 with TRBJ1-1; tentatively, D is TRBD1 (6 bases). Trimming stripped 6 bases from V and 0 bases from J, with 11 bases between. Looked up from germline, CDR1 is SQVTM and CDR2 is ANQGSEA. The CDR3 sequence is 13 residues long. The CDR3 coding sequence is TGCAGCGTACTAGACAGGATGAACACTGAAGCTTTCTTT. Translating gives CSVLDRMNTEAFF.

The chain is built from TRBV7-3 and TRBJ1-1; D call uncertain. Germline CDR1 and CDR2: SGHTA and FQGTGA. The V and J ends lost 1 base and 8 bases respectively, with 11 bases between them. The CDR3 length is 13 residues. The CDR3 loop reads CASSLIHGKEAFF. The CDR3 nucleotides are TGTGCCAGCAGCTTAATTCACGGTAAAGAAGCTTTCTTT.

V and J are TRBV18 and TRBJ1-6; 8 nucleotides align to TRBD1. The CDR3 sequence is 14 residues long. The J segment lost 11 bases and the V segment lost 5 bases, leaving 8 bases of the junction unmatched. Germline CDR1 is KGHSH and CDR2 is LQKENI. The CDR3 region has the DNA TGTGCCAGCTCATCCGGACAGGGTAGGCCACCCCTCCACTTT. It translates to CASSSGQGRPPLHF.

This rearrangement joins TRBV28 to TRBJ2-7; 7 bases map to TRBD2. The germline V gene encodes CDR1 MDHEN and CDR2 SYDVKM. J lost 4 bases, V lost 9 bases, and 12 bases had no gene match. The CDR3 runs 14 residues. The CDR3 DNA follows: TGTGCCAGTTCAAGGCGAGCGGGAACATACGAGCAGTACTTC. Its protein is CASSRRAGTYEQYF.

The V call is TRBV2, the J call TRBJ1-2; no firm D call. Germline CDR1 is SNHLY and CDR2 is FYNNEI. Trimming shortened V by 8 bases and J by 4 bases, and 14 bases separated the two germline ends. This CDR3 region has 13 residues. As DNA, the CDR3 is TGTGCCAGCGGAGGTAGGGCAAGCTATGGCTACACCTTC. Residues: CASGGRASYGYTF.

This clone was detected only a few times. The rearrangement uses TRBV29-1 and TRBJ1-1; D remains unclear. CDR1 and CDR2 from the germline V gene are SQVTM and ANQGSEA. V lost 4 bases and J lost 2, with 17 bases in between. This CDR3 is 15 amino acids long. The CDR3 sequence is CSVAPRLAYNTEAFF. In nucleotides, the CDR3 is TGCAGCGTTGCCCCCCGGTTAGCTTACAACACTGAAGCTTTCTTT.

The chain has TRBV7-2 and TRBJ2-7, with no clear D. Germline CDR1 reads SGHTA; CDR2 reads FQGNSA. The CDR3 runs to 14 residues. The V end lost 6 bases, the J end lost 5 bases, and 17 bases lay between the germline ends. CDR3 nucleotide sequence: TGTGCCAGCAGTTACGGTCACGGTCCGGACGAGCAGTACTTC. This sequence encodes CASSYGHGPDEQYF.